This TCR beta chain was retrieved from a study of vaccination and CD4 T cells after COVID-19. Overall study context: SARS-CoV-2 positivity in convalescent patients was established by nasal swab PCR; roughly 9 had mild and one severe disease. Blood was drawn a median around 70 days post second dose, range 14 to 241.

CDR1 is SGHNT and CDR2 is YYREEE in the germline V gene (reference sequence). V was trimmed by 0 bases and J by 2 bases, leaving 9 bases between them. CDR3 length equals 15 residues. Treatment noted: roughly 11-day PBMC culture with coronavirus spike peptide pools or control peptides (ViraFEST assay). Sequencing of cultured CD4+ T cell DNA used the Oncomine TCR Beta short-read assay. MiXCR, applied by TCRdb to the PCR reads, yields one record per CDR3 protein. Of 3,800 or so distinct CDR3 sequences in the sample, about 20% are singletons; the top ten hold around 52%. A remark on this clonotype: Its antigen remains unidentified.

The J gene is TRBJ2-1, the V gene TRBV5-4, with D perhaps TRBD1 (6 bases). This sample comprised CD4+ T cells from blood, cultured in vitro, obtained after SARS-CoV-2 vaccination. The sequence was collected from a human donor who had recovered from COVID-19. This CDR3 is CASSLVEGAYNEQFF. The CDR3 DNA reads TGTGCCAGCAGCTTGGTTGAGGGGGCCTACAATGAGCAGTTCTTC. Supplemented by reference TRBV5-4 and TRBJ2-1, the full variable domain reads ETGVTQSPTHLIKTRGQQVTLRCSSQSGHNTVSWYQQALGQGPQFIFQYYREEENGRGNFPPRFSGLQFPNYSSELNVNALELDDSALYLCASSLVEGAYNEQFFGPGTRLTVL.